One and the same sample provided the 27 T cell receptor beta chains below, sequenced in a study of radiation and T cells in renal cell carcinoma. This sample's time point: blood 4 weeks post-SBRT, at nephrectomy. The treatment: 15 Gy SBRT to primary tumor, nephrectomy 4 weeks later. The method was immunoSEQ multiplex PCR; TCRdb's version includes in-frame clones alone and lacks a portion of them. The repertoire holds fewer than 80,000 clones, with roughly 83% as singletons. Sequenced here: blood, sampled from a patient whose treatment included radiotherapy and nephrectomy. These TCRs come from a woman aged 55-69 years with renal cell carcinoma.

This clone showed up just once. V gene TRBV19 combines with J gene TRBJ1-1; D unclear. Germline CDR1 reads LNHDA; CDR2 reads SQIVND (reference sequence). CDR3 length: 14 residues. Trimming left V 6 bases short and J 1 base short, with 12 bases between. The CDR3 DNA reads TGTGCCAGTAGATACCGCGCAGGGAACACTGAAGCTTTCTTT. Its protein is CASRYRAGNTEAFF.

The sample holds one count of this clone. The chain links TRBV11-3 to TRBJ2-5; the D gene is possibly TRBD2 (5 bases). V lost 6 bases, J lost 4 bases, and 21 bases lay in between. The CDR3 covers 16 residues. The germline V gene has CDR1 SGHNT and CDR2 YENEEA. The CDR3 nucleotides read TGTGCCAGCAGTTCCGGACCCGGGCCCGAGGGAGAGACCCAGTACTTC. Translating gives CASSSGPGPEGETQYF.

The V call is TRBV6-4, the J call TRBJ2-6, with D perhaps matching TRBD1 or TRBD2 (6 bases each). Trimming stripped 5 bases from V and 0 bases from J, with 23 bases between. This CDR3 contains 20 residues. The germline CDR1 and CDR2 sequences are MRHNA and SNTAGT. The CDR3 reads CASSKSGLRGATSGANVLTF. The CDR3 DNA reads TGTGCCAGCAGTAAATCAGGTCTTAGGGGGGCCACCTCTGGGGCCAACGTCCTGACTTTC.

This chain links TRBV5-1 with TRBJ2-1; 8 nucleotides agree with TRBD1. The germline gives CDR1 SGHRS, CDR2 YFSETQ. J was trimmed by 7 bases and V by 3 bases; bases with no gene match: 12. The CDR3 totals 16 residues. The CDR3 sequence is CASSWTPGQDMNEQFF. The CDR3 DNA is TGCGCCAGCAGCTGGACACCGGGACAGGACATGAATGAGCAGTTCTTC.

V is TRBV6-5 and J is TRBJ2-7; no reliable D call. The CDR3 has 13 residues. Germline assignment: CDR1 MNHEY and CDR2 SVGAGI. V was pared by 0 bases and J by 3 bases, with 6 bases between. The CDR3 coding sequence is TGTGCCAGCAGTTACTCGGTCAGCTACGAGCAGTACTTC. This codes for CASSYSVSYEQYF.

In this sample, this clone turned up once. The chain employs TRBV27 and TRBJ1-1, with 7 bases fitting TRBD1. The CDR3 is 15 residues long. V shed 2 bases and J 1 base; nucleotides not matched to a gene: 4. Per the germline V gene, CDR1 is MNHEY and CDR2 is SMNVEV (reference sequence). The CDR3 sequence: CASSLGRGKNTEAFF. The CDR3 DNA sequence: TGTGCCAGCAGTTTAGGCAGGGGGAAGAACACTGAAGCTTTCTTT.

This clone has a handful of counts. The chain combines TRBV4-1 with TRBJ1-4; no reliable D call. CDR1 and CDR2 from the germline V gene are MGHRA and YSYEKL. The CDR3 is 12 amino acids. The ends were cut back, 2 bases at V and 8 bases at J, with 6 bases in the middle. The CDR3 reads CASSQMGEKLFF. The CDR3 DNA is TGCGCCAGCAGCCAAATGGGGGAAAAACTGTTTTTT.

This sequence joins TRBV28 and TRBJ1-5, with TRBD1 matching over 7 bases. CDR3 size: 18 residues. The J segment lost 1 base and the V segment lost 2 bases, leaving 11 bases of the junction unmatched. CDR1 MDHEN and CDR2 SYDVKM come from the germline V gene. This CDR3 reads CASSLQQGLIYSNQPQHF. Written as DNA, the CDR3 is TGTGCCAGCAGTTTACAACAGGGGCTGATTTACAGCAATCAGCCCCAGCATTTT.

This sequence joins TRBV5-1 and TRBJ2-3, with 8 nucleotides matching TRBD2. This CDR3 spans 21 amino acids. Germline V gene lookup returns CDR1 SGHRS and CDR2 YFSETQ. V gave up 0 bases and J gave up 0 bases; unmatched junction bases: 18. Here the CDR3 reads CASSLVGQRGTASTSTDTQYF. In DNA form, the CDR3 reads TGCGCCAGCAGCTTGGTGGGCCAGCGGGGGACCGCGTCAACTAGCACAGATACGCAGTATTTT.

The chain employs TRBV21-1 and TRBJ1-1. TRBV21-1 corresponds to a pseudogene. This CDR3 is built from 15 residues. This chain's CDR3 is CASSKPPGEGTEAFF. In DNA, the CDR3 is TGTGCCAGCAGCAAACCGCCAGGGGAGGGCACTGAAGCTTTCTTT.

The rearrangement links TRBV9 to TRBJ2-1; 10 bases line up with TRBD2. CDR1 and CDR2 (germline): SGDLS, YYNGEE. This CDR3 is 16 amino acids long. Germline trimming cut 0 bases from V and 7 bases from J; bases unmatched to any gene: 7. CDR3 sequence (DNA): TGTGCCAGCAGCGTAGATCCTAGCGGGAGTAGGAATGAGCAGTTCTTC. Protein product: CASSVDPSGSRNEQFF.

The genes are TRBV6-6 and TRBJ2-4; 7 bases agree with TRBD1. This CDR3 comprises 14 residues. Germline-derived CDR1 and CDR2 are MNHNY and SVGAGI (reference sequence). V lost 4 bases and J lost 6; bases outside the gene matches: 6. CDR3 sequence: CASSSSGGPNIQYF. The CDR3 nucleotides are TGTGCCAGCAGTTCGTCAGGGGGACCAAACATTCAGTACTTC.

This chain's CDR3 is CASSPPKGNTEAFF. The DNA of the CDR3 is TGTGCCAGCAGTCCCCCCAAAGGGAACACTGAAGCTTTCTTT. The V and J genes are TRBV6-5 and TRBJ1-1, with D unclear. The CDR3 contains 14 residues. The germline V and J ends were trimmed by 5 bases and 1 base, with 11 bases remaining between them. CDR1 and CDR2 (germline): MNHEY, SVGAGI.

The V call is TRBV6-5, the J call TRBJ1-3; 8 bases are shared with TRBD1. The germline gives CDR1 MNHEY, CDR2 SVGAGI. The length of the CDR3 is 14 residues. V was pared by 4 bases and J by 2 bases, with 1 base of the junction left unmatched. The CDR3 DNA is TGTGCCAGCAGTTCGGACAGGGCTGGAAACACCATATATTTT. As protein: CASSSDRAGNTIYF.

The rearrangement links TRBV7-3 to TRBJ2-2; TRBD1 might be the D (5 bases). V shed 2 bases and J shed 0 bases, with 7 bases lying between them. The length of the CDR3 is 15 residues. From germline, CDR1 is SGHTA and CDR2 FQGTGA. CDR3: CASSLEGANTGELFF. The CDR3 bases are TGTGCCAGCAGCTTAGAAGGGGCGAACACCGGGGAGCTGTTTTTT.

The chain combines TRBV19 with TRBJ2-5; 7 bases map to TRBD2. The DNA end is more similar to TRBJ2-7, so the J call may be wrong. The CDR3 is 15 residues long. Germline CDR1 LNHDA, CDR2 SQIVND (reference sequence). The CDR3 sequence: CASSIASGGSTEQYF. CDR3 DNA sequence: TGTGCCAGTAGTATAGCTTCGGGCGGGAGCACCGAGCAGTACTTC.

This sequence joins TRBV29-1 and TRBJ1-1; D may be TRBD1 (6 bases). Deletions cut 5 bases from V and 0 bases from J, with 10 bases between. Germline assignment: CDR1 SQVTM and CDR2 ANQGSEA. This CDR3 has 13 residues. This CDR3 is CSVSDRMNTEAFF. The CDR3 nucleotides read TGCAGCGTTTCGGACAGAATGAACACTGAAGCTTTCTTT.

This chain uses TRBV6-1 with TRBJ2-7; D gene uncertain. Trimming left V 1 base short and J 0 bases short, with 10 bases between. Germline loops: CDR1 MNHNS, CDR2 SASEGT. The length of the CDR3 is 15 residues. The CDR3 protein is CASSEGPVPSYEQYF. CDR3 DNA: TGTGCCAGCAGTGAAGGGCCTGTCCCCTCCTACGAGCAGTACTTC.

The genes are TRBV9 and TRBJ2-1; 11 nucleotides match TRBD1. J lost 6 bases, V lost 0 bases, and 5 bases had no gene match. CDR1 and CDR2 (germline): SGDLS, YYNGEE. This CDR3 has 16 residues. CDR3 DNA sequence: TGTGCCAGCAGCGTAGCTTCAGGACAGGGGGCCAATGAGCAGTTCTTC. Protein: CASSVASGQGANEQFF.

The gene calls are TRBV7-3 and TRBJ1-4; D call uncertain. This CDR3 spans 14 amino acids. V lost 4 bases to trimming and J lost 8 bases, with 14 bases between them. Looked up from germline, CDR1 is SGHTA and CDR2 is FQGTGA. The CDR3 sequence: CASSSGGVGEKLFF. Here the CDR3 DNA reads TGTGCCAGCAGCTCTGGCGGGGTGGGCGAAAAACTGTTTTTT.

The chain combines TRBV6-6 with TRBJ2-2, with 14 bases identical to TRBD2. The CDR3 is 15 residues long. The germline CDR1 and CDR2 sequences are MNHNY and SVGAGI (reference sequence). V shed 5 bases, J shed 7 bases, and the junction held 3 bases outside the gene matches. The DNA for the CDR3 is TGTGCCAGCAGTCCGGGACTAGCGGGAGACGGGGAGCTGTTTTTT. It specifies CASSPGLAGDGELFF.

The chain joins TRBV4-2 to TRBJ2-7, with TRBD2 matching over 11 bases. V shed 4 bases and J 6 bases; nucleotides not matched to a gene: 11. Germline lookup yields CDR1 LGHNA and CDR2 YNFKEQ. This CDR3 contains 16 residues. In DNA form, the CDR3 reads TGTGCCAGCAGCCGGAAGACTAGCGGGACGCGAGGCGAGCAGTACTTC. It translates to CASSRKTSGTRGEQYF.

The genes are TRBV6-1 and TRBJ1-3; tentatively, D is TRBD1 (6 bases). The CDR3 is 14 residues long. Per germline, CDR1 MNHNS and CDR2 SASEGT. V was cut by 7 bases and J by 5 bases, with 15 bases left in between. The CDR3 loop is CASTRSGGRNTIYF. As DNA, the CDR3 is TGTGCCAGCACTAGATCCGGGGGCCGAAACACCATATATTTT.

This chain links TRBV5-1 with TRBJ1-6; the match to TRBD1 covers 7 bases. With V trimmed by 3 bases and J by 7 bases, 10 bases remained unmatched. The CDR3 consists of 16 residues. Looked up from germline, CDR1 is SGHRS and CDR2 is YFSETQ. Written as DNA, the CDR3 is TGCGCCAGCAGCTCGGCGCTCGACAGGGAGAATTCACCCCTCCACTTT. It specifies CASSSALDRENSPLHF.

CDR3 residues: CASSERRAVNQPQHF. DNA of the CDR3: TGTGCCAGCAGTGAAAGGAGGGCGGTCAATCAGCCCCAGCATTTT. The V call is TRBV6-1, the J call TRBJ1-5, with unresolved D. CDR3 length: 15 amino acids. Germline V lookup: CDR1 MNHNS, CDR2 SASEGT. The V gene lost 2 bases and the J gene lost 3 bases, with 11 bases spanning the gap.

The gene calls are TRBV15 and TRBJ1-5; D remains unclear. This CDR3 comprises 15 residues. Per germline, CDR1 LNHNV and CDR2 YYDKDF (reference sequence). V was pared by 1 base and J by 2 bases, with 9 bases between. CDR3 region: CATSRVYGGNQPQHF. In DNA form, the CDR3 reads TGTGCCACCAGCAGAGTATATGGCGGCAATCAGCCCCAGCATTTT.

V is TRBV6-5 and J is TRBJ1-2; D possibly corresponds to TRBD1 (6 bases). Germline V lookup: CDR1 MNHEY, CDR2 SVGAGI. V was trimmed by 2 bases and J by 6 bases, leaving 19 bases between them. This CDR3 is built from 16 residues. CDR3 residues: CASSYQTGHTLHGYTF. The CDR3 DNA is TGTGCCAGCAGTTACCAGACGGGACATACCCTACATGGCTACACCTTC.